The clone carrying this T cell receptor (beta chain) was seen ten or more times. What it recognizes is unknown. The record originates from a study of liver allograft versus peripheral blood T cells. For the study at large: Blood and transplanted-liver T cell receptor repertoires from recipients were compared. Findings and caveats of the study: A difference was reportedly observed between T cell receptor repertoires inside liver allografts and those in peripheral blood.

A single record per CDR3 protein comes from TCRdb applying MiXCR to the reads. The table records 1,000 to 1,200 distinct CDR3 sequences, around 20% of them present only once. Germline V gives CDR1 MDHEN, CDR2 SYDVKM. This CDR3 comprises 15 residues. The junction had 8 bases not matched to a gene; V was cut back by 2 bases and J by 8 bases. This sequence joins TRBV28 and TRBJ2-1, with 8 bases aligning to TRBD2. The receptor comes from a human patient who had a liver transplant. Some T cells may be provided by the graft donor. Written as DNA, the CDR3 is TGTGCCAGCAGTTTAACACTAGCGGAGGTCGATGAGCAGTTCTTC. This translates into CASSLTLAEVDEQFF.